These 24 T cell receptor beta chains came from one sample sequenced in a study of blood T cell repertoires in COVID-19. Clones were read by immunoSEQ multiplex PCR, and TCRdb kept only the in-frame ones, dropping some. Among fewer than 700,000 clones listed, about 89% were seen once. Sequenced material: peripheral blood. The origin of the receptors is a woman aged 50 to 60 with COVID-19, enrolled during active disease.

V usage is TRBV7-8 and J usage is TRBJ1-1, with D hard to call. The germline V and J ends were trimmed by 4 bases and 1 base, with 22 bases remaining between them. CDR1 is SGHVS, CDR2 FQNEAQ, per germline. This CDR3 has 18 amino acids. CDR3 nucleotide sequence: TGTGCCAGCAGCTCCATCATATTAGAGGGAGAGGGGAACACTGAAGCTTTCTTT. Residues: CASSSIILEGEGNTEAFF.

The gene calls are TRBV6-5 and TRBJ1-1, with 7 positions matching TRBD1. The CDR3 is 13 residues long. Trimming cost V 5 bases and J 3 bases; bases outside gene matches: 3. Germline V gene lookup returns CDR1 MNHEY and CDR2 SVGAGI. CDR3 in amino acids: CASSLGTDTEAFF. CDR3 DNA sequence: TGTGCCAGCAGTCTCGGGACAGACACTGAAGCTTTCTTT.

This chain uses TRBV29-1 with TRBJ2-7, with D perhaps TRBD2 (5 bases). The CDR3 runs 15 residues. The V gene lost 3 bases and the J gene lost 7 bases, with 22 bases spanning the gap. Germline CDR1 and CDR2: SQVTM and ANQGSEA. This CDR3 is CSVEEAEKGSVEQYF. The CDR3 DNA is TGCAGCGTTGAGGAGGCGGAGAAAGGTTCCGTGGAGCAGTACTTC.

CDR3 residues: CASSQPTGTSKTDTQYF. The CDR3 DNA sequence: TGTGCCAGCAGCCAGCCGACCGGGACTAGTAAGACAGATACGCAGTATTTT. The chain is built from TRBV4-2 and TRBJ2-3, with 8 bases matching TRBD2. V gave up 3 bases and J gave up 3 bases; unmatched junction bases: 11. This CDR3 spans 17 amino acids. From germline, CDR1 is LGHNA and CDR2 YNFKEQ.

The chain has TRBV24-1 and TRBJ2-5, with D tentatively TRBD1 (6 bases). Trimming removed 6 bases from V and 4 bases from J, with 11 bases in between. This CDR3 is 13 amino acids long. Germline V gene sequence: CDR1 KGHDR, CDR2 SFDVKD. The CDR3 bases are TGTGCCACCAGTAACAGGGCAGGAGAGACCCAGTACTTC. Encoded protein: CATSNRAGETQYF.

This rearrangement joins TRBV9 to TRBJ2-7; TRBD2 is a possible D gene (6 bases). The CDR3 totals 15 residues. Germline assignment: CDR1 SGDLS and CDR2 YYNGEE. V was trimmed by 0 bases and J by 3 bases, leaving 13 bases between them. The CDR3 region is CASSVEGAGLYEQYF. The CDR3 coding sequence is TGTGCCAGCAGCGTAGAGGGAGCGGGCCTCTACGAGCAGTACTTC.

This chain connects TRBV3-1 (or the pseudogene TRBV3-2) to TRBJ2-1; 10 nucleotides line up with TRBD2. The germline V gene encodes CDR1 LGHDT and CDR2 YNNKEL (reference sequence). V dropped 1 base and J dropped 0; count of bases not matched to a gene: 18. There are 22 residues in the CDR3. CDR3 DNA: TGTGCCAGCAGCCAAGGGAGTTGGGCTAGCGGGGGATTCCCCTACTCCTACAATGAGCAGTTCTTC. This sequence encodes CASSQGSWASGGFPYSYNEQFF.

The chain recombines TRBV18 with TRBJ1-2; 8 nucleotides line up with TRBD1. Germline trimming cut 4 bases from V and 8 bases from J; bases unmatched to any gene: 12. This CDR3 is 15 amino acids long. CDR1 and CDR2 (germline): KGHSH, LQKENI. This CDR3 reads CASSQDRVKSRGYTF. In nucleotides, the CDR3 is TGTGCCAGCTCACAGGACAGGGTCAAATCGAGAGGCTACACCTTC.

This chain joins TRBV10-3 and TRBJ2-1; 8 bases are a match to TRBD2. V trimming: 6 bases; J trimming: 3 bases; junction bases outside the gene matches: 10. This CDR3 spans 16 amino acids. CDR1 ENHRY and CDR2 SYGVKD come from the germline V gene. Here the CDR3 reads CAIRDTSGGLYNEQFF. The CDR3 DNA reads TGTGCCATCAGGGATACCAGCGGGGGACTCTACAATGAGCAGTTCTTC.

This clone was seen only a few times. This chain uses TRBV5-1 with TRBJ2-3, with D possibly being TRBD1 (6 bases). V lost 5 bases, J lost 1 base, and 17 bases lay in between. Germline V gives CDR1 SGHRS, CDR2 YFSETQ. This CDR3 spans 16 amino acids. CDR3 region: CASRSNRVTRTDTQYF. The CDR3 DNA reads TGCGCCAGCAGATCTAACAGGGTCACCCGCACAGATACGCAGTATTTT.

Details on this clone: Other nucleotide sequences from this sample produce the same CDR3. The chain uses TRBV14 and TRBJ1-2; D unclear. The CDR3 has 12 residues. CDR1 and CDR2 from the germline V gene are SGHDN and FVKESK. V shed 0 bases and J shed 5 bases, with 4 bases lying between them. CDR3: CASSQDRYGYTF. The CDR3, as DNA: TGTGCCAGCAGCCAAGACCGGTATGGCTACACCTTC.

This chain uses TRBV5-1 with TRBJ2-4; 9 bases map to TRBD2. J was trimmed by 2 bases and V by 4 bases; bases with no gene match: 19. Germline lookup yields CDR1 SGHRS and CDR2 YFSETQ. The CDR3 contains 20 residues. CDR3 loop: CASSAGSTRGGLVSKNIQYF. For the CDR3, the DNA is TGCGCCAGCAGCGCCGGCTCTACGCGGGGGGGCCTGGTATCCAAAAACATTCAGTACTTC.

The chain couples TRBV9 to TRBJ1-6; no reliable D call. The germline V and J ends were trimmed by 4 bases and 11 bases, with 16 bases remaining between them. The CDR3 is made up of 14 amino acids. CDR1 and CDR2 (germline): SGDLS, YYNGEE. The CDR3 nucleotides are TGTGCCAGCAGCTCCAGCGGATCGTTTACACCCCTCCACTTT. Its protein is CASSSSGSFTPLHF.

The rearrangement links TRBV19 to TRBJ2-7; a possible D gene is TRBD2 (6 bases). V was trimmed by 1 base and J by 2 bases, leaving 12 bases between them. Germline CDR1 and CDR2: LNHDA and SQIVND (reference sequence). The CDR3 loop spans 15 amino acids. The CDR3 here is CASSIGSGVAYEQYF. Written as DNA, the CDR3 is TGTGCCAGTAGTATAGGGTCGGGGGTCGCCTACGAGCAGTACTTC.

The chain links TRBV4-1 to TRBJ1-2; possible D gene TRBD1, 6 bases. With 5 bases removed from V and 5 bases from J, the gap between germline ends came to 12 bases. The CDR3 has 13 amino acids. Germline V CDR1 and CDR2: MGHRA, YSYEKL. CDR3 DNA sequence: TGCGCCAGCAGCATGACAGGAGCTTATGGCTACACCTTC. Amino acid sequence: CASSMTGAYGYTF.

The chain employs TRBV2 and TRBJ1-2; a weak D match, TRBD1 (5 bases). Between the trimmed V and J ends, which lost 2 bases and 4 bases, there was a span of 11 bases. CDR1 is SNHLY, CDR2 FYNNEI, per germline. The CDR3 runs to 14 residues. The CDR3 coding sequence is TGTGCCAGCAGTGAATTGGGGCACCCCTATGGCTACACCTTC. It specifies CASSELGHPYGYTF.

This sequence joins TRBV19 and TRBJ2-7, with D perhaps TRBD1 (5 bases). Germline CDR1 is LNHDA and CDR2 is SQIVND (reference sequence). The CDR3 contains 11 residues. Trimming took 8 bases from V and 11 from J, leaving 16 bases between them. The CDR3 region is CASSQGPEKYF. The CDR3 DNA reads TGTGCCAGTTCCCAGGGCCCCGAAAAGTACTTC. Together with reference TRBV19 and TRBJ2-7, the CDR3 gives the full variable domain: DGGITQSPKYLFRKEGQNVTLSCEQNLNHDAMYWYRQDPGQGLRLIYYSQIVNDFQKGDIAEGYSVSREKKESFPLTVTSAQKNPTAFYLCASSQGPEKYFGPGTRLTVT.

This rearrangement joins TRBV6-5 to TRBJ2-7; TRBD1 agrees at 7 bases. V trimming: 1 base; J trimming: 5 bases; junction bases outside the gene matches: 2. CDR3 size: 13 residues. CDR1 and CDR2 from the germline V gene are MNHEY and SVGAGI. In DNA form, the CDR3 reads TGTGCCAGCAGTTACTACAGGGGAAACGAGCAGTACTTC. As protein: CASSYYRGNEQYF.

This clone was recorded once. V gene TRBV3-1 (or the pseudogene TRBV3-2) combines with J gene TRBJ1-6, with D perhaps matching TRBD1 (5 bases). CDR1 is LGHDT and CDR2 is YNNKEL in the germline V gene (reference sequence). CDR3 size: 16 residues. V was cut by 0 bases and J by 13 bases, with 19 bases left in between. The CDR3 coding sequence is TGTGCCAGCAGCCAAGAAGGACCAGGGCCCGTTTCTCCCCTCCACTTT. Translation gives CASSQEGPGPVSPLHF.

This clone was observed once. The chain links TRBV11-2 to TRBJ2-7; tentatively, D is TRBD2 (6 bases). The CDR3 has 13 amino acids. V was pared by 5 bases and J by 5 bases, with 13 bases between. The germline V gene encodes CDR1 SGHAT and CDR2 FQNNGV. The DNA of the CDR3 is TGTGCCAGCAGCCGGCGGGGTCCCCACGAGCAGTACTTC. Protein: CASSRRGPHEQYF.

The chain employs TRBV12-5 and TRBJ2-2; D not resolved. The CDR3 contains 11 residues. Germline V gene sequence: CDR1 LGHNT, CDR2 FRNRAP. Trimming left V 7 bases short and J 5 bases short, with 5 bases between. CDR3 bases: TGTGCTAGTGCCCTGACCGGGGAGCTGTTTTTT. The encoded protein is CASALTGELFF.

The rearrangement uses TRBV2 and TRBJ2-2; TRBD2 aligns across 7 bases. Germline trimming cut 0 bases from V and 6 bases from J; bases unmatched to any gene: 1. The CDR3 length is 14 residues. Germline lookup yields CDR1 SNHLY and CDR2 FYNNEI. Here the CDR3 DNA reads TGTGCCAGCAGTGAAGCTGGGAGGGCCGGGGAGCTGTTTTTT. Protein sequence: CASSEAGRAGELFF.

J is TRBJ1-2 and V is TRBV3-1 (or the pseudogene TRBV3-2), with D tentatively TRBD1 (5 bases). The CDR3 consists of 15 residues. V lost 0 bases, J lost 5 bases, and 13 bases lay in between. In germline, CDR1 is LGHDT, CDR2 YNNKEL (reference sequence). The CDR3 bases are TGTGCCAGCAGCCAAGATGGGGAAAGGGGTTATGGCTACACCTTC. Its protein product is CASSQDGERGYGYTF.

The chain employs TRBV5-1 and TRBJ2-2; 11 bases are a match to TRBD2. Germline CDR1 and CDR2: SGHRS and YFSETQ. Trimming cost V 0 bases and J 4 bases; bases outside gene matches: 8. The CDR3 has 18 residues. CDR3 sequence (DNA): TGCGCCAGCAGCTTGGAGAAACTAGCGGGGGCCATCACCGGGGAGCTGTTTTTT. It yields the protein CASSLEKLAGAITGELFF.